This TCR beta chain was sequenced during a study of blood T cells in healthy people across ages (dated by TCRdb to about 2015). Background on the whole study: In model experiments, template switching captured about one uniquely barcoded TCR beta cDNA molecule for every two T cells. To track age-related changes in TCR beta repertoire diversity, the study relied on deep sequencing normalized with unique cDNA molecular identifiers. To avoid experimental bias, donors of different ages were distributed randomly across sequencing lanes. Two additional independent replicas of 1 million unique cDNA reads from the same blood draw were analyzed for two donors (one aged 18 to 30 and one aged 80 or older). The donors were split into four age groups: young (average around 15 years), middle-aged (39), aged (over 55) and long-lived (over 80).

The roughly 38 donors, aged about 6 to 100 years, were systemically healthy Caucasian individuals from Russia. Around 10 milliliters of peripheral blood were collected from each donor into EDTA-treated Vacutainer tubes. Ficoll-Paque density-gradient centrifugation was used to isolate PBMCs, with at least 6.5 million per sample. Trizol reagent was used to extract total RNA from PBMCs, with at least 6 micrograms per sample. For every donor, flow cytometry on a PBMC aliquot measured the percentage of naive CD45RAhigh/CD27high T cells. To note about this clonotype: Its cognate antigen has yet to be identified. Base qualities are missing; no much larger clone stands one base away.

Results the study describes overall, beyond this receptor: As age increased, observed TCR beta diversity per million T cells dropped in a roughly linear way, and a significant reduction was already evident by age 40. Estimates of total diversity from one million sequenced T cells were regarded as lower bounds and underestimates. Compared with the aged group, the long-lived group had more naive CD4+ T cells, fewer expanded clones and increased TCR diversity, a pattern suggesting age selection. The percentage of naive T cells measured by flow cytometry correlated strongly with observed TCR beta diversity. The CMV infection status of donors was not known, potentially confounding age-related changes in expanded clonotypes. Because profiling used bulk unsorted PBMCs, naive and antigen-experienced compartments could not be compared conclusively.

Trimming removed 0 bases from V and 8 bases from J, leaving 14 bases between the germline ends. Including cysteine and phenylalanine, the CDR3 has 15 amino acids. The CDR3 DNA has 45 bases and is translated from base 1. CDR1 and CDR2, per the germline V gene (reference sequence), are LNHNV and YYDKDF. Libraries were prepared through 5' RACE. These reads were obtained on an Illumina HiSeq 2500. A second PCR of about 7 to 12 cycles was run with a J-beta primer mix and a sample-barcoded 5' primer. A unique molecular identifier was introduced onto each TCR beta cDNA molecule by a template-switch 5' adaptor carrying 12 random nucleotides. At least 2.5 million CDR3-containing paired-end reads were obtained from each sample. The Mint cDNA synthesis kit, primed by a TRBC-specific oligonucleotide, was used to synthesize first-strand cDNA from all RNA. All cDNA was treated with uracil-DNA glycosylase and then went through a first 18-cycle PCR with the universal primers M1SS and BC2_uni_R. Under the source paper's analysis protocol: For normalization, 1 million high-quality reads were randomly selected from each sample, with every read carrying a distinct molecular identifier. Instead of being binned into consensus sequences, reads that shared molecular identifiers were thrown out. MiTCR, with a Q25 quality threshold and the strictest error-elimination algorithm, was used for CDR3 identification, clonotype clustering and error correction. Lower-bound total TCR beta diversity was estimated with a nonparametric unseen species model using Euler transformation. TCRdb redid the processing of the public reads, applying fastp at Q25 and MiXCR, and retained in-frame beta chains. Each record represents a unique CDR3 protein, reported with the most common genes and DNA among its rows. What appears here as the V and J calls and clone size reflects TCRdb's work, not the paper's. The table for this sample lists 1,300,000 or so distinct CDR3 sequences; approximately 59% of them were counted only once. The leading ten clones occupy 5.5% to 8% of the sample.

The sequenced sample was blood. The sequence was obtained from a man aged 18-30 years in good health. This sequence uses TRBV15 and TRBJ2-1, with the D gene uncertain. The DNA reads as follows: TGTGCCACCAGCAGAGAAGAGACCCTCCCTGATGAGCAGTTCTTC. This sequence encodes CATSREETLPDEQFF. The full variable domain, with segments outside the CDR3 supplied by the reference TRBV15 and TRBJ2-1 proteins, appears as DAMVIQNPRYQVTQFGKPVTLSCSQTLNHNVMYWYQQKSSQAPKLLFHYYDKDFNNEADTPDNFQSRRPNTSFCFLDIRSPGLGDTAMYLCATSREETLPDEQFFGPGTRLTVL.